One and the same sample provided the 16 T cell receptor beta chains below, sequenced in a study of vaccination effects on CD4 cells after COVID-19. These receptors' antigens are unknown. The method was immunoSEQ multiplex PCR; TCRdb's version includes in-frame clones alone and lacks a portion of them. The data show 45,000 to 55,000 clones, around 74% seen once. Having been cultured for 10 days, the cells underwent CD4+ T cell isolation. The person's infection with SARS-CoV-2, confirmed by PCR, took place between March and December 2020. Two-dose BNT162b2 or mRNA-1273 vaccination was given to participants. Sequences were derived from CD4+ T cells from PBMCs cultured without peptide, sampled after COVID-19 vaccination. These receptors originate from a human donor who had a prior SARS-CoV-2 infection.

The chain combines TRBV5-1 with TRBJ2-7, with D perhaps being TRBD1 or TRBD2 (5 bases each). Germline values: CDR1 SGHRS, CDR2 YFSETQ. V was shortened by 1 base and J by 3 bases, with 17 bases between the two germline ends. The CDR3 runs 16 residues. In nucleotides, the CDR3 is TGCGCCAGCAGCTTGACTTCTGGGGGATCCCTCTACGAGCAGTACTTC. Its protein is CASSLTSGGSLYEQYF.

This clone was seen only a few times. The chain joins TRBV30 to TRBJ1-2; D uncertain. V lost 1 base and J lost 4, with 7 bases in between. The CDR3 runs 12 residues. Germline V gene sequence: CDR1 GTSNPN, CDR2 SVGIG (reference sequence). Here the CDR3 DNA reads TGTGCCTGGAGTGGAGGTTTCTATGGCTACACCTTC. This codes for CAWSGGFYGYTF.

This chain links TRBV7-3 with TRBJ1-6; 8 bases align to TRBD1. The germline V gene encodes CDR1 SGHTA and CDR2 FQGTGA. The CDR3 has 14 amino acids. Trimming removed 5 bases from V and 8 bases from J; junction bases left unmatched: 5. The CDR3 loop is CASSPDRGYSPLHF. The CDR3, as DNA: TGTGCCAGCAGCCCTGACAGGGGTTATTCACCCCTCCACTTT.

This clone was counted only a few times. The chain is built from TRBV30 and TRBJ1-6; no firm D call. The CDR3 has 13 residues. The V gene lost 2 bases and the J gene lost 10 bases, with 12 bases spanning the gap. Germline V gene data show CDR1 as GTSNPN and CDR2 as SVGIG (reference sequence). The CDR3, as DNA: TGTGCCTGGAGTTTGAGGGATCTGTCACCCCTCCACTTT. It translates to CAWSLRDLSPLHF.

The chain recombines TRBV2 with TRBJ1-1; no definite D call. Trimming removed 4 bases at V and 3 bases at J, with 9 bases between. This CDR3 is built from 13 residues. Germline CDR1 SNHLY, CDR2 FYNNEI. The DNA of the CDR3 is TGTGCCAGCAGTGTTGCAGGTTACACTGAAGCTTTCTTT. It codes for CASSVAGYTEAFF.

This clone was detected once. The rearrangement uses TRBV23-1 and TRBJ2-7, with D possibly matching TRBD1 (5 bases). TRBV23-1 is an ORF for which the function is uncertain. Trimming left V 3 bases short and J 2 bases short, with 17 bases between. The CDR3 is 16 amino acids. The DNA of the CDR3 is TGCGCCAGCAGTCACTTTTGGCCCGAGACAGCCTACGAGCAGTACTTC. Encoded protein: CASSHFWPETAYEQYF.

The CDR3 sequence is CASSDEGLNYGYTF. DNA of the CDR3: TGTGCCAGCAGTGATGAGGGGCTAAACTATGGCTACACCTTC. V gene TRBV2 combines with J gene TRBJ1-2, with D maybe TRBD1 (5 bases). This CDR3 has 14 amino acids. Trimming cost V 3 bases and J 2 bases, with 10 bases left between them. Looked up from germline, CDR1 is SNHLY and CDR2 is FYNNEI.

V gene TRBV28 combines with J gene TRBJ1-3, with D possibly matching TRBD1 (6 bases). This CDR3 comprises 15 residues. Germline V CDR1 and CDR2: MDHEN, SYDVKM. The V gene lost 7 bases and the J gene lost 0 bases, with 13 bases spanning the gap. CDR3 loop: CASTPGGHSGNTIYF. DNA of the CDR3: TGTGCCAGCACCCCCGGGGGACACTCTGGAAACACCATATATTTT.

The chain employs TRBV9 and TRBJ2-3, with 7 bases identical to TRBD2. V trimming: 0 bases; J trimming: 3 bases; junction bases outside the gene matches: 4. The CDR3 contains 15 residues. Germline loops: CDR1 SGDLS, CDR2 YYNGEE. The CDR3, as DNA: TGTGCCAGCAGCGTAGGGGGGGGAGCGACAGATACGCAGTATTTT. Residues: CASSVGGGATDTQYF. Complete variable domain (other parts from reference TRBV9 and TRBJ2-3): DSGVTQTPKHLITATGQRVTLRCSPRSGDLSVYWYQQSLDQGLQFLIQYYNGEERAKGNILERFSAQQFPDLHSELNLSSLELGDSALYFCASSVGGGATDTQYFGPGTRLTVL.

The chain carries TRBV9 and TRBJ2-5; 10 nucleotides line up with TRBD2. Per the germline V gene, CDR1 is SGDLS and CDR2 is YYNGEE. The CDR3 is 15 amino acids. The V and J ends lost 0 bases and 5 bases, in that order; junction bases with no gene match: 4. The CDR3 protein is CASSVGGLASETQYF. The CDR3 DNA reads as TGTGCCAGCAGCGTAGGGGGACTAGCGTCGGAGACCCAGTACTTC.

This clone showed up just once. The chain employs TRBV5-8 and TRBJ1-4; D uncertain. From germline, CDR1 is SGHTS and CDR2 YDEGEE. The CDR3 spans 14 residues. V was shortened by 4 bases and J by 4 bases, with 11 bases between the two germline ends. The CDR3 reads CASSHRRYNEKLFF. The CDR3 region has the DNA TGTGCCAGCAGCCATCGGAGATATAATGAAAAACTGTTTTTT.

The CDR3 nucleotides are TGTGCCAGCACGAGAGGGAGTAGCACAGATACGCAGTATTTT. This gives the protein CASTRGSSTDTQYF. The chain combines TRBV6-5 with TRBJ2-3; a possible D gene is TRBD2 (5 bases). This CDR3 comprises 14 residues. Germline V gene data show CDR1 as MNHEY and CDR2 as SVGAGI. V shed 7 bases and J shed 0 bases, with 11 bases lying between them.

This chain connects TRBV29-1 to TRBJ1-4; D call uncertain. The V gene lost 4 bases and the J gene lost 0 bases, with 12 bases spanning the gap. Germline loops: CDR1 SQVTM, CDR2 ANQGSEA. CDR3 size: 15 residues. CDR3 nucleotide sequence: TGCAGCGTTGTTGTGTTTTCAGCAACTAATGAAAAACTGTTTTTT. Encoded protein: CSVVVFSATNEKLFF. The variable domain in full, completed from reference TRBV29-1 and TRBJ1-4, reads SAVISQKPSRDICQRGTSLTIQCQVDSQVTMMFWYRQQPGQSLTLIATANQGSEATYESGFVIDKFPISRPNLTFSTLTVSNMSPEDSSIYLCSVVVFSATNEKLFFGSGTQLSVL.

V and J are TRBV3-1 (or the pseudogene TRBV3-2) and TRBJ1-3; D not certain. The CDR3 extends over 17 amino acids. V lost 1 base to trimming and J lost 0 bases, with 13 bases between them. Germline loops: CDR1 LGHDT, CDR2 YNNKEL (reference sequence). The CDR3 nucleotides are TGTGCCAGCAGCCAAGGAATTTTGGATCCCTCTGGAAACACCATATATTTT. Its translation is CASSQGILDPSGNTIYF.

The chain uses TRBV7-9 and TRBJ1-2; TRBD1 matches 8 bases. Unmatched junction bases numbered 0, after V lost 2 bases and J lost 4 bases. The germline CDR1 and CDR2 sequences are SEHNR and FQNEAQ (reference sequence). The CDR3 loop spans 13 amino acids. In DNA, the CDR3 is TGTGCCAGCAGCTTAACAGGGGGCTATGGCTACACCTTC. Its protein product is CASSLTGGYGYTF.

The CDR3 loop reads CASSPPGADTQYF. The CDR3 coding sequence is TGTGCCAGCTCACCTCCCGGGGCAGATACGCAGTATTTT. The rearrangement links TRBV18 to TRBJ2-3; tentative D call: TRBD2 (5 bases). The germline CDR1 and CDR2 sequences are KGHSH and LQKENI. Trimming stripped 3 bases from V and 4 bases from J, with 8 bases between. This CDR3 is built from 13 residues.